This passage covers 32 T cell receptor beta chains from one sample sequenced in a study of T cells in Graves' hyperthyroidism and ophthalmopathy. Amplified TCR beta CDR3 regions came from RNA transcripts. With the HTBI primer set, the TCR CDR3 went through a first round of RT-PCR. TCRdb used MiXCR to reprocess the multiplex PCR reads, holding one entry per CDR3 protein. Among under 350,000 distinct CDR3 sequences listed, roughly an eighth were seen once. The material sequenced was blood. Receptors originate from a woman aged 40 to 50 with Graves' hyperthyroidism.

This clonotype was detected ten times or more. The chain couples TRBV15 to TRBJ2-3; D gene uncertain. V was trimmed by 0 bases and J by 0 bases, leaving 7 bases between them. The length of the CDR3 is 15 residues. The germline V gene encodes CDR1 LNHNV and CDR2 YYDKDF (reference sequence). The CDR3 sequence is CATSRDTSSTDTQYF. CDR3 sequence (DNA): TGTGCCACCAGCAGAGATACCAGTAGCACAGATACGCAGTATTTT.

The chain employs TRBV11-2 and TRBJ2-1; D not resolved. Germline assignment: CDR1 SGHAT and CDR2 FQNNGV. The ends were cut back, 1 base at V and 5 bases at J, with 9 bases in the middle. The CDR3 is made up of 14 amino acids. The CDR3 coding sequence is TGTGCCAGCAGCTTAGTGGACCGGCACAATGAGCAGTTCTTC. This gives the protein CASSLVDRHNEQFF.

V gene TRBV2 combines with J gene TRBJ2-3; 8 bases agree with TRBD2. The CDR3 is 15 amino acids. The J segment lost 2 bases and the V segment lost 7 bases, leaving 8 bases of the junction unmatched. The V gene's germline CDR1 is SNHLY and CDR2 FYNNEI. Written as DNA, the CDR3 is TGTGCCAGCAACCCCAGCGGGAGTCTCACAGATACGCAGTATTTT. Protein: CASNPSGSLTDTQYF. The whole variable domain, remainder taken from reference TRBV2 and TRBJ2-3, is EPEVTQTPSHQVTQMGQEVILRCVPISNHLYFYWYRQILGQKVEFLVSFYNNEISEKSEIFDDQFSVERPDGSNFTLKIRSTKLEDSAMYFCASNPSGSLTDTQYFGPGTRLTVL.

This clonotype was observed a handful of times. This chain connects TRBV18 to TRBJ2-7; a possible D gene is TRBD1 (5 bases). Trimming removed 6 bases from V and 2 bases from J, with 14 bases in between. There are 14 residues in the CDR3. The germline V gene encodes CDR1 KGHSH and CDR2 LQKENI. The CDR3 is CASSSSQGPYEQYF. The CDR3 DNA sequence: TGTGCCAGCTCCTCATCCCAGGGCCCCTACGAGCAGTACTTC.

This clonotype was seen repeatedly, ten times or more. The chain uses TRBV11-1 and TRBJ2-1; D is unclear. CDR3 length: 13 amino acids. The germline CDR1 and CDR2 sequences are SGHAT and FQDESV (reference sequence). The V gene lost 2 bases and the J gene lost 8 bases, with 10 bases spanning the gap. CDR3 residues: CASSLRLVYEQFF. In nucleotides, the CDR3 is TGTGCCAGCAGCTTACGGCTAGTCTATGAGCAGTTCTTC.

This clonotype has ten or more counts. The chain uses TRBV7-9 and TRBJ2-4, with D possibly matching TRBD1 (5 bases). Per germline, CDR1 SEHNR and CDR2 FQNEAQ (reference sequence). The CDR3 has 14 residues. Trimming stripped 5 bases from V and 0 bases from J, with 8 bases between. The DNA of the CDR3 is TGTGCCAGCAGCAAGACAGTAGCCAAAAACATTCAGTACTTC. Residues: CASSKTVAKNIQYF.

This clonotype was seen many times. The V gene is TRBV10-3, the J gene TRBJ1-6, with D uncertain. The CDR3 consists of 12 residues. Germline assignment: CDR1 ENHRY and CDR2 SYGVKD. Trimming pared 6 bases from V and 6 bases from J, leaving 6 bases between. The CDR3 reads CAISHSNSPLHF. The CDR3 region has the DNA TGTGCCATCAGCCACAGTAATTCACCCCTCCACTTT.

The sample holds a few counts of this clonotype. The V and J genes are TRBV6-2 or TRBV6-3 and TRBJ1-5, with D tentatively TRBD1 (6 bases). This CDR3 is built from 14 residues. Germline V gives CDR1 MNHEY, CDR2 SVGEGT. The V end was cut by 5 bases, the J end by 2 bases, with 10 bases between. CDR3 region: CASSRGSRNQPQHF. CDR3 DNA: TGTGCCAGCAGTAGGGGGTCCCGCAATCAGCCCCAGCATTTT.

This clonotype was counted only a few times. The gene calls are TRBV19 and TRBJ1-5, with D possibly TRBD1 on 5 matching bases. V was cut by 6 bases and J by 9 bases, with 12 bases left in between. This CDR3 is 12 amino acids long. Germline V gene sequence: CDR1 LNHDA, CDR2 SQIVND (reference sequence). The CDR3 region has the DNA TGTGCCAGTAGGCCAGGGTTGGGGCCCCAGCATTTT. The encoded protein is CASRPGLGPQHF.

This clonotype occurred many times. V is TRBV20-1 and J is TRBJ2-5, with 9 bases fitting TRBD2. Unmatched junction bases numbered 6, after V lost 7 bases and J lost 6 bases. The CDR3 extends over 12 amino acids. Germline loops: CDR1 DFQATT, CDR2 SNEGSKA (reference sequence). The CDR3 sequence: CSGLAGLKTQYF. In DNA, the CDR3 is TGCAGTGGGCTAGCGGGACTTAAGACCCAGTACTTC.

This clonotype was observed many times. V is TRBV12-3 or TRBV12-4 and J is TRBJ1-4; D is possibly TRBD1 (5 bases). The CDR3 runs to 14 residues. Trimming pared 3 bases from V and 7 bases from J, leaving 12 bases between. The CDR3 coding sequence is TGTGCCAGCAGTTTCGGGGGGAATGGTGAAAAACTGTTTTTT. Translation gives CASSFGGNGEKLFF.

This clonotype was observed many times. This chain connects TRBV3-1 to TRBJ2-4; TRBD1 is a possible D gene (6 bases). CDR1 is LGHDT and CDR2 is YNNKEL in the germline V gene (reference sequence). Trimming took 1 base from V and 1 from J, leaving 11 bases between them. CDR3 length equals 16 residues. The CDR3 sequence: CASSQAFQGAKNIQYF. The CDR3 region has the DNA TGTGCCAGCAGCCAAGCTTTCCAGGGGGCCAAAAACATTCAGTACTTC.

This clonotype has at least ten counts. CDR3 sequence reads: CSARDLAGSSYNEQFF. CDR3 in DNA: TGCAGTGCTAGAGACCTAGCGGGGAGCTCCTACAATGAGCAGTTCTTC. The chain employs TRBV20-1 and TRBJ2-1, with TRBD2 matching 9 bases. The germline V gene has CDR1 DFQATT and CDR2 SNEGSKA (reference sequence). V lost 0 bases to trimming and J lost 0 bases; unmatched junction nucleotides: 3. The CDR3 extends over 16 amino acids.

The count of this clonotype is one. V is TRBV7-2 and J is TRBJ2-7; 8 nucleotides align to TRBD1. Unmatched junction bases numbered 5, after V lost 1 base and J lost 6 bases. CDR1 is SGHTA and CDR2 is FQGNSA in the germline V gene. CDR3 length: 14 amino acids. The CDR3 here is CASSLGAGGGEQYF. Written as DNA, the CDR3 is TGTGCCAGCAGCTTAGGCGCAGGGGGCGGCGAGCAGTACTTC.

This clonotype was seen more than once but under ten times. A much larger clone lies one base from this, so it may be a read error. The V gene is TRBV7-8, the J gene TRBJ1-5, with D possibly matching TRBD1 (5 bases). CDR3 length equals 13 residues. Deletions cut 8 bases from V and 7 bases from J, with 15 bases between. CDR1 is SGHVS and CDR2 is FQNEAQ in the germline V gene. In DNA form, the CDR3 reads TGTGCCAGCGGCCCTAGCAGGGCGCAGCCCCAGCATTTT. Encoded protein: CASGPSRAQPQHF.

V gene TRBV12-3 or TRBV12-4 combines with J gene TRBJ1-1; TRBD1 is a possible D gene (6 bases). Deletions cut 8 bases from V and 4 bases from J, with 20 bases between. CDR3 length: 15 amino acids. CDR3 amino acids: CASGVAGATGTEAFF. In DNA, the CDR3 is TGTGCCAGCGGAGTGGCGGGGGCGACGGGCACTGAAGCTTTCTTT.

This clonotype has more than one count but fewer than ten. The rearrangement links TRBV14 to TRBJ2-1, with 16 nucleotides matching TRBD2. The CDR3 sequence is 19 residues long. The junction had 4 bases not matched to a gene; V was cut back by 0 bases and J by 2 bases. The germline gives CDR1 SGHDN, CDR2 FVKESK. The CDR3 spells CASSQDVGTSGRAYNEQFF. CDR3 coding DNA: TGTGCCAGCAGCCAAGACGTCGGGACTAGCGGGAGGGCCTACAATGAGCAGTTCTTC.

This clonotype was seen at least ten times. The V gene is TRBV20-1, the J gene TRBJ2-5; TRBD2 matches 8 bases. CDR1 is DFQATT and CDR2 is SNEGSKA in the germline V gene (reference sequence). Trimming removed 3 bases from V and 1 base from J; junction bases left unmatched: 1. The CDR3 totals 13 residues. The CDR3 loop reads CSASGRGQETQYF. The CDR3, as DNA: TGCAGTGCTAGCGGGAGGGGCCAAGAGACCCAGTACTTC.

In this sample, this clonotype turned up a few times. V is TRBV29-1 and J is TRBJ2-2, with unresolved D. The V end lost 4 bases, the J end lost 6 bases, and 9 bases lay between the germline ends. In germline, CDR1 is SQVTM, CDR2 ANQGSEA. CDR3 length equals 12 residues. CDR3 sequence: CSVVEEAGELFF. The CDR3 DNA reads TGCAGCGTTGTTGAGGAAGCCGGGGAGCTGTTTTTT.

As concerns this clonotype: The CDR3 end shows no conserved phenylalanine or tryptophan, and so a read error is likely. The chain carries TRBV11-2 and TRBJ2-3; TRBD2 matches at 10 bases. The CDR3 totals 20 residues. CDR1 SGHAT and CDR2 FQNNGV come from the germline V gene. The CDR3, as DNA: TGTGCCAGCAGATTCCGCGGACTAGCGGACTTCCGACTCTCCACAGATAGGCAGTATGTT. This codes for CASRFRGLADFRLSTDRQYV.

This clonotype has at least ten counts. This chain uses TRBV6-1 with TRBJ2-2; the D is unclear. The CDR3 has 14 amino acids. V gave up 8 bases and J gave up 4 bases, with 14 bases separating them. In germline, CDR1 is MNHNS, CDR2 SASEGT. CDR3 region: CASSRTPGTGELFF. CDR3 in DNA: TGTGCCAGCTCTCGGACCCCTGGCACCGGGGAGCTGTTTTTT.

This clonotype was detected a few times. J is TRBJ2-7 and V is TRBV12-3 or TRBV12-4, with unresolved D. Trimming stripped 5 bases from V and 3 bases from J, with 14 bases between. The CDR3 runs 14 residues. The CDR3 is CASSPGSRNYEQYF. CDR3 nucleotides: TGTGCCAGCAGTCCGGGCAGCCGGAACTACGAGCAGTACTTC.

This clonotype showed up many times. The genes are TRBV11-2 and TRBJ2-5, with D possibly being TRBD2 (7 bases). Germline CDR1 is SGHAT and CDR2 is FQNNGV. There are 16 residues in the CDR3. The V end lost 3 bases, the J end lost 5 bases, and 19 bases lay between the germline ends. The CDR3 reads CASSLGVRGRAETQYF. Written as DNA, the CDR3 is TGTGCCAGCAGCTTGGGGGTGCGGGGGCGGGCGGAGACCCAGTACTTC.

This clonotype was detected many times. The V and J genes are TRBV2 and TRBJ1-6; TRBD1 might be the D (5 bases). The germline V and J ends were trimmed by 4 bases and 11 bases, with 21 bases remaining between them. The germline gives CDR1 SNHLY, CDR2 FYNNEI. The CDR3 contains 16 residues. CDR3 sequence (DNA): TGTGCCAGCAGTGGCCAGGGTTTGGGTGTGGGTCCACCCCTCCACTTT. Amino acid sequence: CASSGQGLGVGPPLHF.

As concerns this clonotype: The junction differs from germline at one of its ends, possibly a read error. V and J are TRBV6-5 and TRBJ1-1; D is perhaps TRBD1 (6 bases). Germline CDR1 MNHEY, CDR2 SVGAGI. The length of the CDR3 is 14 residues. The CDR3 loop is CACSWNRANTEAFF. In nucleotides, the CDR3 is TGTGCCTGCAGTTGGAACAGGGCGAACACTGAAGCTTTCTTT.

The sample holds a few counts of this clonotype. The chain is built from TRBV13 and TRBJ2-1; 7 bases map to TRBD2. The CDR3 length is 14 residues. With V trimmed by 0 bases and J by 7 bases, 3 bases remained unmatched. CDR1 is PRHDT, CDR2 FYEKMQ, per germline (reference sequence). In nucleotides, the CDR3 is TGTGCCAGCAGCTTAGGGACTAGCAAGAATGAGCAGTTCTTC. This sequence encodes CASSLGTSKNEQFF.

Many counts were recorded for this clonotype. This sequence joins TRBV5-6 and TRBJ2-7, with TRBD2 matching over 9 bases. Germline assignment: CDR1 SGHDT and CDR2 YYEEEE. V shed 0 bases, J shed 0 bases, and the junction held 4 bases outside the gene matches. The CDR3 covers 16 residues. The CDR3 protein is CASSLGGRVLSYEQYF. For the CDR3, the DNA is TGTGCCAGCAGCTTGGGCGGGAGGGTCCTCTCCTACGAGCAGTACTTC.

The rearrangement joins TRBV29-1 to TRBJ1-4, with a tentative D call TRBD1 (5 bases). The CDR3 contains 12 residues. Trimming shortened V by 6 bases and J by 7 bases, and 12 bases separated the two germline ends. Germline-derived CDR1 and CDR2 are SQVTM and ANQGSEA. The CDR3 DNA follows: TGCAGCGTCTCTGACGGGGGTGAAAAACTGTTTTTT. It specifies CSVSDGGEKLFF.

This clonotype was picked up many times. V gene TRBV28 combines with J gene TRBJ1-5, with D tentatively TRBD1 (5 bases). V was clipped by 5 bases and J by 5 bases, with 16 bases between them. Germline CDR1 and CDR2: MDHEN and SYDVKM. CDR3 length equals 15 residues. In nucleotides, the CDR3 is TGTGCCAGCAGTGCGTGGCAGGGTACTGATCAGCCCCAGCATTTT. This sequence encodes CASSAWQGTDQPQHF.

The table lists this clonotype with many counts. This chain links TRBV2 with TRBJ2-2; D ambiguous. Between the trimmed V and J ends, which lost 3 bases and 2 bases, there was a span of 4 bases. CDR3 length: 13 amino acids. The germline CDR1 and CDR2 sequences are SNHLY and FYNNEI. The CDR3 DNA is TGTGCCAGCAGTGACGGAAACACCGGGGAGCTGTTTTTT. It translates to CASSDGNTGELFF.

This clonotype occurred many times. The rearrangement joins TRBV6-1 to TRBJ2-1; 14 bases line up with TRBD2. V lost 7 bases, J lost 8 bases, and 4 bases stayed unmatched. The CDR3 loop spans 14 amino acids. Germline V gene data show CDR1 as MNHNS and CDR2 as SASEGT. In DNA, the CDR3 is TGTGCCAGCAAGGGACTAGCGGGAGTCTATGAGCAGTTCTTC. Encoded protein: CASKGLAGVYEQFF.

This clonotype was counted between two and nine times. The V and J genes are TRBV20-1 and TRBJ2-7; D is uncertain. CDR1 and CDR2 from the germline V gene are DFQATT and SNEGSKA (reference sequence). This CDR3 is built from 13 residues. V shed 4 bases and J shed 3 bases, with 13 bases lying between them. In DNA, the CDR3 is TGCAGTGCTACACAGACCGTCTTCTACGAGCAGTACTTC. The encoded protein is CSATQTVFYEQYF.